This record looks at one TCR beta chain sequence and its context. The data derive from a study of control samples from healthy donors and cancer patients. Assay: immunoSEQ multiplex PCR; the TCRdb copy retains only in-frame clones and omits some. The sample gives about 160,000 clones, approximately 90% of which show up once; 9.5% to 15% is in the top ten. The sequencing sample was made of blood. This sequence originates from a man aged 25-40 years in good health.

The CDR3 sequence: CASTFGQVNEKLFF. The CDR3 DNA reads TGTGCCAGCACCTTTGGACAAGTTAATGAAAAACTGTTTTTT. The chain has TRBV5-5 and TRBJ1-4; a possible D gene is TRBD1 (5 bases). Germline V gives CDR1 SGHKS, CDR2 YYEKEE (reference sequence). Trimming left V 6 bases short and J 4 bases short, with 13 bases between. There are 14 residues in the CDR3.